The 12 T cell receptor beta chains given below trace back to one sample, sequenced in a study of early T cells in non-severe SARS-CoV-2 infection. TCRdb reprocessed the 5' RACE reads with MiXCR, giving one entry per CDR3 protein. The table includes 50,000 to 65,000 distinct CDR3 sequences, around 13% detected once. The specimen sequenced was whole blood. The receptors stem from an adult who was a healthcare worker with PCR-confirmed SARS-CoV-2 infection or an uninfected control (not recorded which).

The table lists this clonotype with many counts. A read error may account for a junction end that differs from germline. The chain has TRBV6-2 or TRBV6-3 and TRBJ1-5; the D is unclear. CDR1 and CDR2 (germline): MNHEY, SVGEGT. The CDR3 extends over 13 amino acids. The CDR3 region is CASNPPDRQTLNF. CDR3 DNA sequence: TGTGCCAGCAACCCTCCCGACCGGCAGACCCTTAATTTT.

This clonotype was found once. The chain carries TRBV4-1 and TRBJ1-1; D remains ambiguous. Germline V gene sequence: CDR1 MGHRA, CDR2 YSYEKL. The ends were cut back, 0 bases at V and 2 bases at J, with 10 bases in the middle. The CDR3 loop spans 15 amino acids. The CDR3: CASSQDLTLNTEAFF. The CDR3 nucleotides read TGCGCCAGCAGCCAAGACCTGACACTTAACACTGAAGCTTTCTTT.

This clonotype was seen repeatedly, ten times or more. The chain has TRBV20-1 and TRBJ2-7; the D is unclear. The CDR3 is 13 residues long. Germline lookup yields CDR1 DFQATT and CDR2 SNEGSKA (reference sequence). Trimming stripped 6 bases from V and 0 bases from J, with 12 bases between. The CDR3 DNA follows: TGCAGTGCCCAAGGGCCTAACTCCTACGAGCAGTACTTC. This codes for CSAQGPNSYEQYF.

The V gene is TRBV7-9, the J gene TRBJ2-5; no clear D gene. The CDR3 runs 13 residues. The germline gives CDR1 SEHNR, CDR2 FQNEAQ (reference sequence). The germline V and J ends were trimmed by 4 bases and 5 bases, with 11 bases remaining between them. CDR3 residues: CASSSGPVETQYF. The CDR3 DNA is TGTGCCAGCAGCTCTGGGCCCGTGGAGACCCAGTACTTC.

This chain links TRBV5-1 with TRBJ2-7; TRBD1 is a possible D gene (6 bases). Per germline, CDR1 SGHRS and CDR2 YFSETQ. Trimming cost V 2 bases and J 4 bases, with 10 bases left between them. The CDR3 consists of 13 residues. Written as DNA, the CDR3 is TGCGCCAGCAGCTTAGGACAGCAATACGAGCAGTACTTC. Protein: CASSLGQQYEQYF.

This clonotype was counted at least ten times. This sequence joins TRBV2 and TRBJ2-7; unclear D gene. From germline, CDR1 is SNHLY and CDR2 FYNNEI. Trimming removed 7 bases at V and 4 bases at J, with 14 bases between. CDR3 length equals 13 residues. CDR3 in DNA: TGTGCCAGCAACGGGCCCTTTCAATACGAGCAGTACTTC. This encodes CASNGPFQYEQYF. The entire variable domain, with the rest obtained from reference TRBV2 and TRBJ2-7, is as follows: EPEVTQTPSHQVTQMGQEVILRCVPISNHLYFYWYRQILGQKVEFLVSFYNNEISEKSEIFDDQFSVERPDGSNFTLKIRSTKLEDSAMYFCASNGPFQYEQYFGPGTRLTVT.

The CDR3 bases are TGTGCCAGCAGCTTCACCAGGGGGCAGAACACTGAAGCTTTCTTT. Translation: CASSFTRGQNTEAFF. The rearrangement links TRBV7-6 to TRBJ1-1; 8 bases are a match to TRBD1. V trimming: 3 bases; J trimming: 1 base; junction bases outside the gene matches: 4. This CDR3 has 15 residues. The germline V gene encodes CDR1 SGHVS and CDR2 FNYEAQ.

This chain uses TRBV7-2 with TRBJ1-3; D may be TRBD1 (6 bases). This CDR3 has 14 residues. CDR1 SGHTA and CDR2 FQGNSA come from the germline V gene. V was cut by 1 base and J by 2 bases, with 6 bases left in between. For the CDR3, the DNA is TGTGCCAGCAGCTTAGACAGGGCTGGAAACACCATATATTTT. This codes for CASSLDRAGNTIYF.

In its sample, this clonotype was seen a few times. The gene calls are TRBV5-8 and TRBJ1-6; no definite D call. Per the germline V gene, CDR1 is SGHTS and CDR2 is YDEGEE. V was pared by 0 bases and J by 9 bases, with 28 bases between. The CDR3 runs 20 residues. The CDR3 DNA follows: TGTGCCAGCAGCTTGGAAAGGTCCATCGGCCCTCCTCTCTTCAGTTCACCCCTCCACTTT. Its translation: CASSLERSIGPPLFSSPLHF. The full variable domain, with the rest looked up from reference TRBV5-8 and TRBJ1-6, is EAGVTQSPTHLIKTRGQQATLRCSPISGHTSVYWYQQALGLGLQFLLWYDEGEERNRGNFPPRFSGRQFPNYSSELNVNALELEDSALYLCASSLERSIGPPLFSSPLHFGNGTRLTVT.

This clonotype was seen more than once but under ten times. V and J are TRBV18 and TRBJ1-5; D is perhaps TRBD1 (6 bases). The CDR3 loop spans 15 amino acids. Germline V CDR1 and CDR2: KGHSH, LQKENI. Deletions cut 4 bases from V and 1 base from J, with 11 bases between. The CDR3 nucleotides are TGTGCCAGCTCACTGGAGACAGGCAGCAATCAGCCCCAGCATTTT. Its protein is CASSLETGSNQPQHF. Looking up the rest from reference TRBV18 and TRBJ1-5 gives the full variable domain: NAGVMQNPRHLVRRRGQEARLRCSPMKGHSHVYWYRQLPEEGLKFMVYLQKENIIDESGMPKERFSAEFPKEGPSILRIQQVVRGDSAAYFCASSLETGSNQPQHFGDGTRLSIL.

The CDR3 DNA follows: TGTGCCAGCAGCGTAATGCAGGGAGGCAATGAGCAGTTCTTC. Its translation: CASSVMQGGNEQFF. The chain links TRBV9 to TRBJ2-1, with a weak D call TRBD2 (6 bases). This CDR3 region has 14 residues. The V gene's germline CDR1 is SGDLS and CDR2 YYNGEE. V was pared by 1 base and J by 6 bases, with 11 bases between.

The chain uses TRBV5-4 and TRBJ2-3, with 7 nucleotides matching TRBD1. Trimming removed 5 bases from V and 6 bases from J; junction bases left unmatched: 12. The CDR3 consists of 15 residues. CDR1 and CDR2 from the germline V gene are SGHNT and YYREEE (reference sequence). CDR3 region: CASRLTGWAEDTQYF. DNA for the CDR3: TGTGCCAGCAGATTGACAGGGTGGGCCGAGGATACGCAGTATTTT.